What follows are 23 T cell receptor beta chains derived from one specimen sequenced in a study of T cell responses to AZD1222 COVID-19 vaccine. Assay: immunoSEQ multiplex PCR; the TCRdb copy retains only in-frame clones and omits some. The sample lists around 130,000 clones, approximately 83% occurring once. The sample in question was peripheral blood, obtained on day 0 of AZD1222 vaccination. These receptors originate from an adult in good health.

The rearrangement joins TRBV19 to TRBJ1-1; 8 nucleotides match TRBD1. From germline, CDR1 is LNHDA and CDR2 SQIVND (reference sequence). This CDR3 is built from 13 residues. Trimming at V came to 4 bases and at J to 4 bases, leaving 2 bases not matched to a gene. This CDR3 reads CASSTTGGTEAFF. The DNA of the CDR3 is TGTGCCAGTAGTACCACAGGGGGCACTGAAGCTTTCTTT.

The chain couples TRBV12-3 or TRBV12-4 to TRBJ1-2, with D tentatively TRBD1 (5 bases). With 5 bases removed from V and 6 bases from J, the gap between germline ends came to 7 bases. The CDR3 is 11 amino acids. CDR3 protein: CASSRRDGYTF. The CDR3 DNA reads as TGTGCCAGCAGTCGCAGGGATGGCTACACCTTC.

The chain has TRBV9 and TRBJ2-7; 10 nucleotides align to TRBD2. This CDR3 is 16 amino acids long. CDR1 and CDR2 from the germline V gene are SGDLS and YYNGEE. The V gene end was trimmed by 0 bases and the J gene end by 4 bases; junction bases not matched to a gene: 7. The CDR3 bases are TGTGCCAGCAGCGTAGGCCCTAGCGGGAGTGGGTACGAGCAGTACTTC. It yields the protein CASSVGPSGSGYEQYF. Based on the CDR3 plus reference TRBV9 and TRBJ2-7, the full variable domain is DSGVTQTPKHLITATGQRVTLRCSPRSGDLSVYWYQQSLDQGLQFLIQYYNGEERAKGNILERFSAQQFPDLHSELNLSSLELGDSALYFCASSVGPSGSGYEQYFGPGTRLTVT.

The chain carries TRBV24-1 and TRBJ1-2; the D is unclear. Trimming took off 5 bases at V and 4 bases at J, with 10 bases between the two ends. Germline lookup yields CDR1 KGHDR and CDR2 SFDVKD. CDR3 length equals 13 residues. Here the CDR3 DNA reads TGTGCCACCAGTGTCGGCCTCAGCTATGGCTACACCTTC. Translated: CATSVGLSYGYTF.

The chain couples TRBV30 to TRBJ1-3; D uncertain. Trimming pared 4 bases from V and 4 bases from J, leaving 8 bases between. There are 12 residues in the CDR3. Germline values: CDR1 GTSNPN, CDR2 SVGIG (reference sequence). CDR3 in amino acids: CAWNSAGNTIYF. DNA of the CDR3: TGTGCCTGGAATTCTGCGGGAAACACCATATATTTT.

V gene TRBV18 combines with J gene TRBJ1-1, with TRBD1 as a possible D gene (6 bases). The V end lost 6 bases, the J end lost 8 bases, and 25 bases lay between the germline ends. The CDR3 is made up of 16 amino acids. Germline-derived CDR1 and CDR2 are KGHSH and LQKENI. As DNA, the CDR3 is TGTGCCAGCTCCCGGACAGCTCGGAGGGAAACATCAGAAGCTTTCTTT. Its translation: CASSRTARRETSEAFF.

The gene calls are TRBV6-5 and TRBJ2-1; D unresolved. V lost 2 bases to trimming and J lost 0 bases, with 11 bases between them. CDR1 and CDR2 from the germline V gene are MNHEY and SVGAGI. The CDR3 is 16 amino acids. CDR3 residues: CASSYGRPSSYNEQFF. The CDR3 nucleotides read TGTGCCAGCAGTTACGGACGGCCGAGCTCCTACAATGAGCAGTTCTTC.

In its sample, this clone was seen a few times. The chain joins TRBV7-2 to TRBJ2-1; D not resolved. Deletions cut 1 base from V and 7 bases from J, with 11 bases between. CDR3 length: 14 residues. Germline-derived CDR1 and CDR2 are SGHTA and FQGNSA. The CDR3 region has the DNA TGTGCCAGCAGCTTAGTTATAGGGTGGAATGAGCAGTTCTTC. Amino acids: CASSLVIGWNEQFF. The whole variable domain, filled in from reference TRBV7-2 and TRBJ2-1, reads GAGVSQSPSNKVTEKGKDVELRCDPISGHTALYWYRQSLGQGLEFLIYFQGNSAPDKSGLPSDRFSAERTGGSVSTLTIQRTQQEDSAVYLCASSLVIGWNEQFFGPGTRLTVL.

The chain joins TRBV7-3 to TRBJ1-1, with D tentatively TRBD1 (6 bases). Germline values: CDR1 SGHTA, CDR2 FQGTGA. V was pared by 1 base and J by 0 bases, with 12 bases between. CDR3 length equals 16 residues. The CDR3 DNA follows: TGTGCCAGCAGCTTAAGTGGTGGGGACATGAACACTGAAGCTTTCTTT. It codes for CASSLSGGDMNTEAFF.

The chain uses TRBV4-1 and TRBJ1-1; TRBD1 might be the D (5 bases). The V gene lost 10 bases and the J gene lost 0 bases, with 27 bases spanning the gap. The CDR3 totals 18 residues. Germline loops: CDR1 MGHRA, CDR2 YSYEKL. Written as DNA, the CDR3 is TGCGCCACCAAGGCCAGCCCCCTATCCCGACAGCTGAACACTGAAGCTTTCTTT. Translating it yields CATKASPLSRQLNTEAFF.

In its sample, this clone was seen once. The chain employs TRBV7-3 and TRBJ1-6; possibly TRBD1 for D (6 bases). The CDR3 is 15 amino acids. V was clipped by 0 bases and J by 3 bases, with 6 bases between them. From germline, CDR1 is SGHTA and CDR2 FQGTGA. In DNA, the CDR3 is TGTGCCAGCAGCTTAACAGGGGGCTATAATTCACCCCTCCACTTT. Translation gives CASSLTGGYNSPLHF. Complete variable domain (other parts from reference TRBV7-3 and TRBJ1-6): GAGVSQTPSNKVTEKGKYVELRCDPISGHTALYWYRQSLGQGPEFLIYFQGTGAADDSGLPNDRFFAVRPEGSVSTLKIQRTERGDSAVYLCASSLTGGYNSPLHFGNGTRLTVT.

V usage is TRBV27 and J usage is TRBJ1-6, with a weak D call TRBD1 (6 bases). The V gene's germline CDR1 is MNHEY and CDR2 SMNVEV (reference sequence). Trimming took off 6 bases at V and 5 bases at J, with 11 bases between the two ends. This CDR3 comprises 14 residues. In DNA form, the CDR3 reads TGTGCCAGCAGACAGGGACTCAATAATTCACCCCTCCACTTT. Its protein is CASRQGLNNSPLHF.

The rearrangement links TRBV4-3 to TRBJ2-1, with 8 bases identical to TRBD2. This CDR3 is 16 amino acids long. The V gene's germline CDR1 is LGHNA and CDR2 YSLEER. V dropped 4 bases and J dropped 5; count of bases not matched to a gene: 10. The CDR3 coding sequence is TGCGCCAGCAGCCTTCGCCAGGGCGGGAGGAACAATGAGCAGTTCTTC. This sequence encodes CASSLRQGGRNNEQFF.

V is TRBV5-6 and J is TRBJ2-7; 10 nucleotides align to TRBD1. The CDR3 length is 17 residues. Germline V gene sequence: CDR1 SGHDT, CDR2 YYEEEE. The V and J ends lost 0 bases and 7 bases, in that order; junction bases with no gene match: 13. The CDR3 protein is CASSLVIGTGALGEQYF. DNA for the CDR3: TGTGCCAGCAGCTTGGTTATAGGGACAGGGGCCTTGGGGGAGCAGTACTTC.

The CDR3 region is CASRSLVENEQYF. The CDR3 bases are TGTGCCAGCAGGAGCCTGGTCGAGAACGAGCAGTACTTC. The chain joins TRBV12-3 or TRBV12-4 to TRBJ2-7; D gene unclear. V shed 6 bases and J shed 5 bases, with 14 bases lying between them. This CDR3 has 13 residues.

The V gene is TRBV10-3, the J gene TRBJ1-1; 9 bases are shared with TRBD1. The CDR3 extends over 14 amino acids. The germline CDR1 and CDR2 sequences are ENHRY and SYGVKD. V lost 4 bases to trimming and J lost 6 bases; unmatched junction nucleotides: 6. The CDR3 here is CAISAGQGKAEAFF. DNA of the CDR3: TGTGCCATCAGTGCAGGACAGGGGAAGGCTGAAGCTTTCTTT.

This chain links TRBV7-9 with TRBJ2-5; D ambiguous. The CDR3 runs 13 residues. CDR1 is SEHNR and CDR2 is FQNEAQ in the germline V gene (reference sequence). Trimming shortened V by 5 bases and J by 5 bases, and 12 bases separated the two germline ends. CDR3 region: CASSPPGAETQYF. The CDR3 bases are TGTGCCAGCAGCCCCCCCGGCGCTGAGACCCAGTACTTC.

The J gene is TRBJ1-1, the V gene TRBV7-2; 8 positions match TRBD1. The CDR3 is 11 amino acids. Unmatched junction bases numbered 3, after V lost 3 bases and J lost 12 bases. Germline lookup yields CDR1 SGHTA and CDR2 FQGNSA. CDR3 in amino acids: CASSLDRVSFF. The CDR3 bases are TGTGCCAGCAGCTTGGACAGGGTTTCTTTCTTT.

This chain uses TRBV5-6 with TRBJ1-1; 9 positions agree with TRBD1. The V gene end was trimmed by 4 bases and the J gene end by 2 bases; junction bases not matched to a gene: 6. Per the germline V gene, CDR1 is SGHDT and CDR2 is YYEEEE. The CDR3 sequence is 15 residues long. Here the CDR3 reads CASSPETGGNTEAFF. The CDR3, as DNA: TGTGCCAGCAGCCCTGAGACAGGGGGAAACACTGAAGCTTTCTTT.

This clone was counted only a few times. The V and J genes are TRBV2 and TRBJ2-1; 10 nucleotides agree with TRBD1. The junction had 10 bases not matched to a gene; V was cut back by 8 bases and J by 9 bases. Germline CDR1 SNHLY, CDR2 FYNNEI. This CDR3 region has 14 residues. The CDR3 loop is CASHRGQGVAEQFF. DNA for the CDR3: TGTGCCAGCCATCGAGGACAGGGGGTTGCTGAGCAGTTCTTC. Full variable domain (outside the CDR3, taken from reference TRBV2 and TRBJ2-1): EPEVTQTPSHQVTQMGQEVILRCVPISNHLYFYWYRQILGQKVEFLVSFYNNEISEKSEIFDDQFSVERPDGSNFTLKIRSTKLEDSAMYFCASHRGQGVAEQFFGPGTRLTVL.

Notes on this clone: Distinct nucleotide sequences in the sample also encode this CDR3. J is TRBJ2-5 and V is TRBV11-3; the D gene is possibly TRBD2 (7 bases). Trimming left V 3 bases short and J 2 bases short, with 13 bases between. Per the germline V gene, CDR1 is SGHNT and CDR2 is YENEEA. The CDR3 is 15 residues long. The CDR3 protein is CASSLGRGPQETQYF. The CDR3 DNA sequence: TGTGCCAGCAGCTTGGGGCGGGGGCCTCAAGAGACCCAGTACTTC.

The chain is built from TRBV12-3 or TRBV12-4 and TRBJ2-5; 7 bases match TRBD1. The CDR3 is made up of 13 amino acids. V trimming: 8 bases; J trimming: 2 bases; junction bases outside the gene matches: 5. The CDR3 reads CASGAGGQETQYF. The CDR3 DNA reads TGTGCCAGCGGAGCAGGGGGACAAGAGACCCAGTACTTC.

This chain links TRBV24-1 with TRBJ2-3, with TRBD1 identical over 9 bases. CDR3 length: 14 residues. In germline, CDR1 is KGHDR, CDR2 SFDVKD. V gave up 9 bases and J gave up 3 bases; unmatched junction bases: 6. In DNA, the CDR3 is TGTGCCACCCACAGGGGGCGAGAGACAGATACGCAGTATTTT. As protein: CATHRGRETDTQYF.